Below, 13 T cell receptor beta chains from the same sample are listed, as sequenced in a study of radiotherapy plus CTLA-4 blockade in lung cancer. Clones were read by immunoSEQ multiplex PCR, and TCRdb kept only the in-frame ones, dropping some. Among 60,000 to 70,000 clones, over 75% were seen once, and the ten largest hold less than 4.5%. This specimen was peripheral blood, taken from a patient treated with radiotherapy plus ipilimumab. All receptors come from a human donor with non-small cell lung cancer who had a partial response to radiotherapy plus ipilimumab.

The CDR3 DNA is TGTGCCAGCAGTGTGACAGGCCACAATGAGCAGTTCTTC. Translation: CASSVTGHNEQFF. This chain joins TRBV6-1 and TRBJ2-1; perhaps TRBD1 as D (6 bases). The CDR3 has 13 amino acids. The V gene's germline CDR1 is MNHNS and CDR2 SASEGT. V lost 4 bases to trimming and J lost 5 bases, with 9 bases between them.

This chain connects TRBV7-9 to TRBJ2-3; 10 nucleotides line up with TRBD2. CDR3 length: 16 amino acids. The V gene's germline CDR1 is SEHNR and CDR2 FQNEAQ (reference sequence). J gave up 5 bases and V 2 bases, and 7 bases lay outside the gene matches. CDR3 protein: CASSLLGAGGGDTQYF. The CDR3 region has the DNA TGTGCCAGCAGCTTATTAGGAGCGGGAGGGGGAGATACGCAGTATTTT.

The V call is TRBV18, the J call TRBJ2-7; maybe TRBD1 (7 bases). This CDR3 is built from 17 residues. Trimming pared 2 bases from V and 0 bases from J, leaving 17 bases between. Germline assignment: CDR1 KGHSH and CDR2 LQKENI. The CDR3 loop is CASSPSQGGPFSYEQYF. The CDR3 nucleotides are TGTGCCAGCTCACCAAGTCAGGGGGGACCCTTCTCCTACGAGCAGTACTTC.

The V and J genes are TRBV6-1 and TRBJ2-1; TRBD1 might be the D (6 bases). Germline loops: CDR1 MNHNS, CDR2 SASEGT. This CDR3 is 15 amino acids long. V was trimmed by 8 bases and J by 6 bases, leaving 20 bases between them. CDR3 amino acids: CASHVTLAGANEQFF. In nucleotides, the CDR3 is TGTGCCAGCCACGTCACGTTAGCAGGGGCCAATGAGCAGTTCTTC.

The chain links TRBV5-1 to TRBJ2-7; TRBD1 might be the D (5 bases). The V gene's germline CDR1 is SGHRS and CDR2 YFSETQ. This CDR3 has 13 amino acids. V shed 7 bases and J shed 3 bases, with 14 bases lying between them. The CDR3 spells CASCYRTHYEQYF. Here the CDR3 DNA reads TGCGCCAGCTGCTACAGGACGCACTACGAGCAGTACTTC.

CDR3 sequence (DNA): TGTGCCAGCAGTTACTCGGGGACAGAGTACTTC. It yields the protein CASSYSGTEYF. The V and J genes are TRBV6-5 and TRBJ2-4; 7 bases fit TRBD1. This CDR3 contains 11 residues. Germline V lookup: CDR1 MNHEY, CDR2 SVGAGI. V was clipped by 0 bases and J by 14 bases; unmatched bases: 1.

This clone was counted once. The CDR3 is CASSPRGENYEQYF. The CDR3 DNA reads as TGTGCCAGCTCACCACGCGGTGAAAACTACGAGCAGTACTTC. The J gene is TRBJ2-7, the V gene TRBV18, with unresolved D. V was clipped by 1 base and J by 3 bases, with 10 bases between them. Per germline, CDR1 KGHSH and CDR2 LQKENI. The CDR3 totals 14 residues.

The rearrangement uses TRBV30 and TRBJ2-7, with D possibly matching TRBD2 (6 bases). Germline V gene sequence: CDR1 GTSNPN, CDR2 SVGIG (reference sequence). V shed 3 bases and J shed 0 bases, with 12 bases lying between them. This CDR3 region has 14 residues. CDR3 protein: CAWRGGTASYEQYF. CDR3 nucleotide sequence: TGTGCCTGGAGGGGCGGGACGGCCTCCTACGAGCAGTACTTC.

CDR3 nucleotide sequence: TGTGCCTGGAGTGGACAGGCGAACACTGAAGCTTTCTTT. Its translation is CAWSGQANTEAFF. The chain carries TRBV30 and TRBJ1-1, with TRBD1 as a possible D gene (6 bases). CDR3 size: 13 residues. V was shortened by 1 base and J by 1 base, with 7 bases between the two germline ends. Germline assignment: CDR1 GTSNPN and CDR2 SVGIG (reference sequence).

The chain has TRBV19 and TRBJ2-1, with 11 bases lining up with TRBD2. Trimming cost V 6 bases and J 2 bases; bases outside gene matches: 3. Looked up from germline, CDR1 is LNHDA and CDR2 is SQIVND (reference sequence). The CDR3 has 15 residues. CDR3 nucleotides: TGTGCCAGTAGCCTAGCGGGAGGCCCCTACAATGAGCAGTTCTTC. Translation gives CASSLAGGPYNEQFF.

This clone was detected once. The chain carries TRBV28 and TRBJ2-1; 7 nucleotides match TRBD2. Germline-derived CDR1 and CDR2 are MDHEN and SYDVKM. CDR3 length: 15 amino acids. V shed 2 bases and J 1 base; nucleotides not matched to a gene: 2. CDR3 nucleotide sequence: TGTGCCAGCAGTTTAGGCGGGAGTTCCTACAATGAGCAGTTCTTC. Encoded protein: CASSLGGSSYNEQFF.

This chain joins TRBV5-1 and TRBJ2-1; 7 bases are shared with TRBD2. Germline V gene sequence: CDR1 SGHRS, CDR2 YFSETQ. J was trimmed by 7 bases and V by 3 bases; bases with no gene match: 10. The CDR3 covers 15 residues. DNA for the CDR3: TGCGCCAGCAGCTCGGAGGGGCGGGAGAGGAATGAGCAGTTCTTC. It yields the protein CASSSEGRERNEQFF.

The table lists this clone with a few counts. This rearrangement joins TRBV30 to TRBJ2-7, with D maybe TRBD1 (6 bases). Trimming removed 0 bases from V and 6 bases from J, with 9 bases in between. CDR3 length: 12 amino acids. The germline V gene has CDR1 GTSNPN and CDR2 SVGIG (reference sequence). Written as DNA, the CDR3 is TGTGCCTGGAGTGTAATAGGGGGCGAGCAGTACTTC. It is translated as CAWSVIGGEQYF.